These T cell receptor beta chains were read from a single sample in a study of cytomegalovirus exposure and HLA in healthy donors. Assay: immunoSEQ multiplex PCR; the TCRdb copy retains only in-frame clones and omits some. The sample records 70,000 or so clones, about 94% being singletons. Material for sequencing was PBMCs. The receptors shown here come from a woman in her late teens or twenties in good health and CMV-seronegative. Both conserved end residues are part of each CDR3. A D gene is named only where the DNA matches it firmly. Not every row has a clone size; where given, it reads once, few, many or a size class.

CASSLIGAGSGELFF | TGCGCCAGCAGCTTGATAGGGGCCGGGAGCGGGGAGCTGTTTTTT | TRBV5-1 | - | - | TRBJ2-2
CASSEGQDGYTF | TGTGCCAGCAGTGAGGGACAGGATGGCTACACCTTC | TRBV27 | - | TRBD1 | TRBJ1-2
CASSMEGAVTGELFF | TGTGCCAGTAGTATGGAGGGGGCGGTCACCGGGGAGCTGTTTTTT | TRBV19 | - | - | TRBJ2-2
CASSPRANYGYTF | TGTGCCAGCAGCCCCCGAGCTAACTATGGCTACACCTTC | TRBV5-6 | - | - | TRBJ1-2
CSAGQVVTDTQYF | TGCAGCGCCGGACAGGTGGTAACAGATACGCAGTATTTT | TRBV29-1 | - | TRBD1 | TRBJ2-3
CASSWTGGPGELFF | TGTGCCAGCAGCTGGACAGGGGGCCCCGGGGAGCTGTTTTTT | TRBV5-5 | - | TRBD1 | TRBJ2-2
CASSIRLAVKFF | TGTGCCAGTAGTATCCGGCTAGCGGTCAAGTTCTTC | TRBV19 | - | TRBD2 | TRBJ2-1
CASSLAGGSYGYTF | TGTGCCAGCAGTTTAGCAGGGGGGAGCTATGGCTACACCTTC | TRBV27 | - | TRBD1 | TRBJ1-2
CASSGYGRAVEETQYF | TGTGCCAGCAGTGGGTATGGGAGGGCAGTGGAAGAGACCCAGTACTTC | TRBV6-1 | - | TRBD2 | TRBJ2-5
CASSYSAGSTDTQYF | TGTGCCAGCAGTTACTCTGCGGGTAGCACAGATACGCAGTATTTT | TRBV6-5 | - | - | TRBJ2-3
CASSLMQGGSTEAFF | TGCGCCAGCAGCTTGATGCAGGGAGGTTCCACTGAAGCTTTCTTT | TRBV5-1 | - | - | TRBJ1-1
CASSPYTGELFF | TGTGCCAGCAGCCCTTACACCGGGGAGCTGTTTTTT | TRBV9 | - | - | TRBJ2-2
CASSRDHSGANVLTF | TGTGCCAGCAGCCGCGATCACTCTGGGGCCAACGTCCTGACTTTC | TRBV27 | - | - | TRBJ2-6
CASSETHRAETQYF | TGTGCCAGCAGTGAAACTCACAGGGCTGAGACCCAGTACTTC | TRBV27 | once | - | TRBJ2-5
CATGENTGELFF | TGTGCCACAGGCGAGAACACCGGGGAGCTGTTTTTT | TRBV7-9 | - | - | TRBJ2-2
CASSSTGSGYTF | TGTGCCAGCAGTTCCACAGGCTCCGGCTACACCTTC | TRBV28 | - | - | TRBJ1-2
CAWSVRGQPSGNTIYF | TGTGCCTGGAGTGTACGTGGACAGCCGTCTGGAAACACCATATATTTT | TRBV30 | - | - | TRBJ1-3
CATSRDLAYNEQFF | TGTGCCACCAGCAGGGACTTGGCCTACAATGAGCAGTTCTTC | TRBV15 | - | - | TRBJ2-1
CASSLVGGSTDGYTF | TGTGCCAGCAGCTTAGTGGGGGGGTCCACGGATGGCTACACCTTC | TRBV7-6 | - | - | TRBJ1-2
CASSLERGRGNEQFF | TGTGCCAGCAGCTTAGAAAGGGGGCGAGGAAATGAGCAGTTCTTC | TRBV7-9 | - | TRBD1 | TRBJ2-1
CASSLSQRTSYEQYF | TGTGCCAGCAGTTTATCTCAGCGGACCTCCTACGAGCAGTACTTC | TRBV27 | - | - | TRBJ2-7
CASSLSGGMNTEAFF | TGTGCCAGCAGTTTATCAGGAGGGATGAACACTGAAGCTTTCTTT | TRBV27 | - | - | TRBJ1-1
CASSTRGFNTGELFF | TGTGCCAGCAGTACCAGGGGTTTCAACACCGGGGAGCTGTTTTTT | TRBV6-5 | - | - | TRBJ2-2
CASRSPGQDTQYF | TGTGCCAGCAGGTCCCCAGGGCAGGATACGCAGTATTTT | TRBV2 | - | - | TRBJ2-3
CASSESDTNTGELFF | TGCGCCAGCAGTGAGTCGGACACCAACACCGGGGAGCTGTTTTTT | TRBV10-1 | - | - | TRBJ2-2
CASSPPSTDTQYF | TGTGCCAGCTCACCACCGAGTACAGATACGCAGTATTTT | TRBV18 | once | - | TRBJ2-3
CASSLQGAGGYTF | TGTGCCAGCAGCCTCCAGGGGGCGGGTGGCTACACCTTC | TRBV7-9 | - | TRBD1 | TRBJ1-2
CASSLAIHNEQFF | TGCGCCAGCAGCTTGGCCATTCACAATGAGCAGTTCTTC | TRBV5-1 | - | - | TRBJ2-1
CASTPDSFYEQYF | TGTGCCAGCACGCCCGACAGCTTTTACGAGCAGTACTTC | TRBV6-1 | - | - | TRBJ2-7
CASSGDRVYQPQHF | TGTGCCAGCAGCGGGGACAGGGTTTATCAGCCCCAGCATTTT | TRBV7-2 | - | TRBD1 | TRBJ1-5
CASSRTSTNEQFF | TGTGCCAGTAGTAGGACTAGCACCAATGAGCAGTTCTTC | TRBV19 | - | TRBD2 | TRBJ2-1
CASRDRGRGEQFF | TGTGCCAGCCGGGACAGGGGGCGTGGTGAGCAGTTCTTC | TRBV6-5 | - | TRBD1 | TRBJ2-1
CASSDTYSGTSGRGADTQYF | TGTGCCAGCAGTGACACATATTCGGGGACTAGCGGGAGGGGCGCAGATACGCAGTATTTT | TRBV6-4 | - | TRBD2 | TRBJ2-3
CASSVVAGGGYGYTF | TGTGCCAGCAGCGTAGTGGCAGGAGGTGGCTATGGCTACACCTTC | TRBV9 | - | - | TRBJ1-2
CASGAGGPYEQFF | TGTGCCAGCGGGGCGGGGGGGCCTTATGAGCAGTTCTTC | TRBV7-2 | - | TRBD2 | TRBJ2-1
CAWIGQGSNEKLFF | TGTGCCTGGATCGGACAGGGATCTAATGAAAAACTGTTTTTT | TRBV30 | - | TRBD1 | TRBJ1-4
CASSQNTGGQETQYF | TGTGCCAGCAGCCAGAATACAGGGGGCCAAGAGACCCAGTACTTC | TRBV4-2 | - | TRBD1 | TRBJ2-5
CASSGWGRGEADTQYF | TGTGCCAGCAGTGGTTGGGGGCGGGGGGAGGCAGATACGCAGTATTTT | TRBV2 | - | TRBD2 | TRBJ2-3
CASSDGQFYYGYTF | TGTGCCAGCAGTGATGGACAGTTTTACTATGGCTACACCTTC | TRBV6-1 | - | - | TRBJ1-2
CASSQMGGAPNQPQHF | TGTGCCAGCAGCCAAATGGGGGGGGCCCCTAATCAGCCCCAGCATTTT | TRBV7-9 | once | - | TRBJ1-5
CASSLFASGKGGEQFF | TGTGCCAGCAGTTTATTCGCTAGCGGGAAGGGGGGTGAGCAGTTCTTC | TRBV27 | - | TRBD2 | TRBJ2-1
CASSLSAGLSYEQYF | TGTGCCAGCAGCTTATCTGCGGGCCTCTCCTACGAGCAGTACTTC | TRBV13 | - | - | TRBJ2-7